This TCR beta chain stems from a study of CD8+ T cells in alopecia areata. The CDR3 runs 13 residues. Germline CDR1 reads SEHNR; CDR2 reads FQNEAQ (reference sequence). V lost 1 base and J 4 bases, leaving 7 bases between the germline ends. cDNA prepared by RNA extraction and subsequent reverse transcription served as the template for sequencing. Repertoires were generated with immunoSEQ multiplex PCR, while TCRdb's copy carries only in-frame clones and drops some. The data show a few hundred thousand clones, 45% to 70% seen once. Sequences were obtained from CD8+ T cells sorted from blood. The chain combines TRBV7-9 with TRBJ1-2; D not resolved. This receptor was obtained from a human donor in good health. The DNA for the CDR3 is TGTGCCAGCAGCTTAGGTCCAGTCTATGGCTACACCTTC. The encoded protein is CASSLGPVYGYTF.